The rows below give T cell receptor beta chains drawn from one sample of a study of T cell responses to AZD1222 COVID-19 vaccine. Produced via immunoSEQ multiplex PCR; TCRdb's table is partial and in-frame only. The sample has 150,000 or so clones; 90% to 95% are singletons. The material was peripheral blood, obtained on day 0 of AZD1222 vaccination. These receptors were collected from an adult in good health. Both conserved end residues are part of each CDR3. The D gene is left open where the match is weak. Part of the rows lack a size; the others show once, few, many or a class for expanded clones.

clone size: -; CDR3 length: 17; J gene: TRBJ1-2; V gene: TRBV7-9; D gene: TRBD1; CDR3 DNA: TGTGCCAGCAGCTTACGCAGGGGGACAGGGGGCGGCTATGGCTACACCTTC; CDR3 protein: CASSLRRGTGGGYGYTF
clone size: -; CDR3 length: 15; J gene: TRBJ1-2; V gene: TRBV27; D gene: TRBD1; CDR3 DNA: TGTGCCAGCAGTTCACCCTGGACAGGACACTATGGCTACACCTTC; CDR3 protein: CASSSPWTGHYGYTF
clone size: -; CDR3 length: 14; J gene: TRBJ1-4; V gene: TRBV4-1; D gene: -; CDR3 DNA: TGCGCCAGCAGCCACCGTCACGAGAATGAAAAACTGTTTTTT; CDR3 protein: CASSHRHENEKLFF
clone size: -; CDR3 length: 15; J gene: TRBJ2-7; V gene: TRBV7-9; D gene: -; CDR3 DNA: TGTGCCAGCAGGGCCGGGCCAGAGGGGATCTACGAGCAGTACTTC; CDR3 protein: CASRAGPEGIYEQYF
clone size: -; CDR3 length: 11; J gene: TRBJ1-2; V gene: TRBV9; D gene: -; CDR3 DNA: TGTGCCAGTGTAGGTGACTATGGCTACACCTTC; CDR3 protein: CASVGDYGYTF
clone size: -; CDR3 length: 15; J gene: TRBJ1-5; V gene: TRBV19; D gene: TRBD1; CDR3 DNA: TGTGCCAGTAGCCAAACCGGGACAGGGAATCAGCCCCAGCATTTT; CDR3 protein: CASSQTGTGNQPQHF
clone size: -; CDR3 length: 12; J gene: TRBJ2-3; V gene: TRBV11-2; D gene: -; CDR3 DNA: TGTGCCAGCAGCACCCGGACCGATACGCAGTATTTT; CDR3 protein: CASSTRTDTQYF
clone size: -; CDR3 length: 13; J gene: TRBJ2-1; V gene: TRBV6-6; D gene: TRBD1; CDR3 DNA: TGTGCCAGCAGTCAAACAGGGGGCAATGAGCAGTTCTTC; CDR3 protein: CASSQTGGNEQFF
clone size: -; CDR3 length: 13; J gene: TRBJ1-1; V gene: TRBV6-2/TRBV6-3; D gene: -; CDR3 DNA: TGTGCCAGCAGTTACTCATCATACACTGAAGCTTTCTTT; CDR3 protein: CASSYSSYTEAFF
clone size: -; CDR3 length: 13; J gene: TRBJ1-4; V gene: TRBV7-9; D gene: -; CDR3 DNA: TGTGCCAGCAGCTTCTCAACTAATGAAAAACTGTTTTTT; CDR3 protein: CASSFSTNEKLFF
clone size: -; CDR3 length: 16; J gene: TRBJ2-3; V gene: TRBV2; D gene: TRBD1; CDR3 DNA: TGTGCCAGCAGTTACGGGACAGGGTCGGTCCCAGATACGCAGTATTTT; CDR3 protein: CASSYGTGSVPDTQYF
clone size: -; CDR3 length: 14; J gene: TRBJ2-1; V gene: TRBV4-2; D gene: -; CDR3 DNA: TGTGCCAGCAGCCAGCTCACCGAGCGGAATGAGCAGTTCTTC; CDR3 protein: CASSQLTERNEQFF
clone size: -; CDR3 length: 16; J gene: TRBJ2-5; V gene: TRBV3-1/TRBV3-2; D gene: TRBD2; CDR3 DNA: TGTGCCAGCAGCCAAGGGACTAGCGCACTCCAAGAGACCCAGTACTTC; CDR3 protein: CASSQGTSALQETQYF
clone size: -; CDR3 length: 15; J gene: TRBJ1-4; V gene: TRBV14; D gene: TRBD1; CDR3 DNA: TGTGCCAGCAGCCCAGGCGGGACAGCTAATGAAAAACTGTTTTTT; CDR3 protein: CASSPGGTANEKLFF
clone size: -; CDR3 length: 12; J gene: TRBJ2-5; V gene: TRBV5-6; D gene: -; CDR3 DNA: TGTGCCAGCAGCTTTGGTCGGGTGGGCCAGTACTTC; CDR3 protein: CASSFGRVGQYF
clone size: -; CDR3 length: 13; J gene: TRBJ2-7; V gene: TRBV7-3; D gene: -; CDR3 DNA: TGTGCCAGCAGCCTAGACCCTATGGGGGAGCAGTACTTC; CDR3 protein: CASSLDPMGEQYF
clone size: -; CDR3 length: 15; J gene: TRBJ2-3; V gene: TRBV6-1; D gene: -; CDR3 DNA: TGTGCCAGCAGTGAAGTGGGAGGGGGATCGGATACGCAGTATTTT; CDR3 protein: CASSEVGGGSDTQYF
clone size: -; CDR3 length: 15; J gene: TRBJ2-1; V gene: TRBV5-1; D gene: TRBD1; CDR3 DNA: TGCGCCAGCAGCTTGCGGACAGGGGGTCCCAATGAGCAGTTCTTC; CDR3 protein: CASSLRTGGPNEQFF
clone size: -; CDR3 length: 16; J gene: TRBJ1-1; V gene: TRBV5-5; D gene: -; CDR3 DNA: TGTGCCAGCAGCTTGGCCGGGACAATGATGAACACTGAAGCTTTCTTT; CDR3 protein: CASSLAGTMMNTEAFF
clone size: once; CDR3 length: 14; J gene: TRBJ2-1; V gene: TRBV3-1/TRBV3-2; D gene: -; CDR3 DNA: TGTGCCAGCAGCCAAGATTGGAGGGGGAATGAGCAGTTCTTC; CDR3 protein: CASSQDWRGNEQFF
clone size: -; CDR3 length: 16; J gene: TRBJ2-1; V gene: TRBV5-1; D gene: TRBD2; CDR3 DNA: TGCGCCAGCAGCCCGACTAGCGGGCAATCCTACAATGAGCAGTTCTTC; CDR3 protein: CASSPTSGQSYNEQFF
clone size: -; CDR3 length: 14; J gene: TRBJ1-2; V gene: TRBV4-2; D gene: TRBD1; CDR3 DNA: TGTGCCAGCAGCCCCCGGGACAGTCTGGAGGGCTACACCTTC; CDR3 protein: CASSPRDSLEGYTF
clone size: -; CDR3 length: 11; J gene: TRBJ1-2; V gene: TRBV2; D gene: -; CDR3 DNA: TGTGCCACCCCAGCCTCTAATGGCTACACCTTC; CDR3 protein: CATPASNGYTF
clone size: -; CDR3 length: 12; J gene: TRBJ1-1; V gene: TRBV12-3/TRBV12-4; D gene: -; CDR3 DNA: TGTGCCAGCAGTTTAGGGTCTCCTGGGGCTTTCTTT; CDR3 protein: CASSLGSPGAFF
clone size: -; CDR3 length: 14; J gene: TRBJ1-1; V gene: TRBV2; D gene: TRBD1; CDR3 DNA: TGTGCCAGCACCGCGACAGGGCCGGGGACTGAAGCTTTCTTT; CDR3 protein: CASTATGPGTEAFF
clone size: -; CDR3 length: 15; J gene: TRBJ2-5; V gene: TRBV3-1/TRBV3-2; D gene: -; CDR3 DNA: TGTGCCAGCAGCCACCACGGGACACATCAAGAGACCCAGTACTTC; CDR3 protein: CASSHHGTHQETQYF
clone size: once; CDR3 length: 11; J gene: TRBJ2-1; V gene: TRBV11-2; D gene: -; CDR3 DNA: TGTGCCAGCAGCTTAGGGTCTGAGCAGTTCTTC; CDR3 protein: CASSLGSEQFF
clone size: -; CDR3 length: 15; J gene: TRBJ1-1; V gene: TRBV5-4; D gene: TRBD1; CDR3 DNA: TGTGCCAGCAGCGGAGGAATCCAGGGGGTCACTGAAGCTTTCTTT; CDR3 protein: CASSGGIQGVTEAFF